The 26 T cell receptor beta chains presented below share a single source sample, sequenced in a study of T cell responses to AZD1222 COVID-19 vaccine. The method was immunoSEQ multiplex PCR; TCRdb's version includes in-frame clones alone and lacks a portion of them. The sample lists roughly 150,000 clones, roughly 91% occurring once. The source material was peripheral blood, sampled on day 0 of AZD1222 vaccination. These TCRs come from an adult in good health.

This sequence joins TRBV2 and TRBJ2-7, with a weak D call TRBD1 (5 bases). CDR1 is SNHLY and CDR2 is FYNNEI in the germline V gene. CDR3 length: 13 amino acids. With 6 bases removed from V and 3 bases from J, the gap between germline ends came to 12 bases. Here the CDR3 DNA reads TGTGCCAGCAGGCCGGACACTTTCTACGAGCAGTACTTC. Amino acids: CASRPDTFYEQYF.

In DNA, the CDR3 is TGTGCCAGCAGTCCCGGACTAGCGGGGACCTACGAGCAGTACTTC. It is translated as CASSPGLAGTYEQYF. This rearrangement joins TRBV6-5 to TRBJ2-7, with 12 bases identical to TRBD2. Per germline, CDR1 MNHEY and CDR2 SVGAGI. The CDR3 has 15 amino acids. The V segment lost 5 bases and the J segment 2 bases; nucleotides outside the gene matches: 4.

The table lists this clone with a count of one. V gene TRBV5-4 combines with J gene TRBJ2-5; D may correspond to TRBD1 or TRBD2 (5 bases each). V was pared by 2 bases and J by 4 bases, with 12 bases between. CDR1 is SGHNT and CDR2 is YYREEE in the germline V gene (reference sequence). The CDR3 is 14 residues long. The CDR3 loop reads CASSFGAGRETQYF. The CDR3 DNA reads TGTGCCAGCAGCTTCGGGGCAGGACGAGAGACCCAGTACTTC.

The V call is TRBV19, the J call TRBJ1-6; weak D call: TRBD1 (6 bases). Looked up from germline, CDR1 is LNHDA and CDR2 is SQIVND (reference sequence). V lost 6 bases and J 7 bases, leaving 19 bases between the germline ends. The length of the CDR3 is 16 residues. The CDR3 loop is CASSFAQQGWNSPLHF. The CDR3 DNA reads TGTGCCAGTAGCTTCGCCCAACAGGGTTGGAATTCACCCCTCCACTTT.

This chain connects TRBV5-1 to TRBJ1-1, with D perhaps TRBD1 (5 bases). Trimming pared 5 bases from V and 1 base from J, leaving 15 bases between. This CDR3 is built from 15 residues. CDR1 SGHRS and CDR2 YFSETQ come from the germline V gene. The DNA for the CDR3 is TGCGCCAGCAGGGAGGGACTTATCGGGAACACTGAAGCTTTCTTT. It specifies CASREGLIGNTEAFF. The full variable domain, with the rest looked up from reference TRBV5-1 and TRBJ1-1, is KAGVTQTPRYLIKTRGQQVTLSCSPISGHRSVSWYQQTPGQGLQFLFEYFSETQRNKGNFPGRFSGRQFSNSRSEMNVSTLELGDSALYLCASREGLIGNTEAFFGQGTRLTVV.

The chain is built from TRBV28 and TRBJ1-4, with D unclear. V gave up 4 bases and J gave up 4 bases, with 4 bases separating them. Looked up from germline, CDR1 is MDHEN and CDR2 is SYDVKM. The CDR3 has 12 residues. CDR3 in amino acids: CASSSVNEKLFF. DNA of the CDR3: TGTGCCAGCAGTTCGGTTAATGAAAAACTGTTTTTT.

The CDR3 bases are TGTGCCAGCAGCTTAGGAGGGACTAGCGGCCTCTCCTACGAGCAGTACTTC. Protein: CASSLGGTSGLSYEQYF. This chain uses TRBV7-6 with TRBJ2-7; 11 nucleotides agree with TRBD2. J lost 0 bases, V lost 1 base, and 5 bases had no gene match. CDR3 length equals 17 residues. Per the germline V gene, CDR1 is SGHVS and CDR2 is FNYEAQ.

This clone is a singleton in its sample. The chain recombines TRBV25-1 with TRBJ1-2, with no clear D. The ends were cut back, 5 bases at V and 2 bases at J, with 6 bases in the middle. The CDR3 is made up of 12 amino acids. The V gene's germline CDR1 is MGHDK and CDR2 SYGVNS. In DNA form, the CDR3 reads TGTGCCAGCAGTTTGGCCAACTATGGCTACACCTTC. This encodes CASSLANYGYTF.

The DNA for the CDR3 is TGTGCCAGATTACCGGGACAGGGAACGACCGGGGAGCTGTTTTTT. Amino acids: CARLPGQGTTGELFF. V gene TRBV21-1 combines with J gene TRBJ2-2; the table's D call, TRBD1, has no DNA check behind it. TRBV21-1 is labeled a pseudogene. CDR3 size: 15 residues.

The chain joins TRBV5-4 to TRBJ1-6; perhaps TRBD1 as D (5 bases). The CDR3 is 16 residues long. Germline V gene sequence: CDR1 SGHNT, CDR2 YYREEE (reference sequence). Trimming cost V 10 bases and J 2 bases, with 19 bases left between them. The CDR3 region is CAAGRRSFAYNSPLHF. CDR3 nucleotide sequence: TGTGCCGCGGGACGAAGGAGTTTTGCCTATAATTCACCCCTCCACTTT.

The chain recombines TRBV11-2 with TRBJ2-6; 9 positions match TRBD1. J gave up 3 bases and V 2 bases, and 8 bases lay outside the gene matches. This CDR3 has 18 amino acids. Germline CDR1 reads SGHAT; CDR2 reads FQNNGV. Written as DNA, the CDR3 is TGTGCCAGCAGCTTAATCTTGGGACAGGGACTTGGGGCCAACGTCCTGACTTTC. Protein sequence: CASSLILGQGLGANVLTF.

This clone was observed once. The chain links TRBV29-1 to TRBJ2-4; a possible D gene is TRBD1 (6 bases). The CDR3 runs 12 residues. V was trimmed by 6 bases and J by 5 bases, leaving 11 bases between them. CDR1 SQVTM and CDR2 ANQGSEA come from the germline V gene. For the CDR3, the DNA is TGCAGCGTGCGACCAGGGGAAAACATTCAGTACTTC. Protein product: CSVRPGENIQYF.

This rearrangement joins TRBV19 to TRBJ2-7; D possibly corresponds to TRBD2 (6 bases). The V gene lost 0 bases and the J gene lost 0 bases, with 12 bases spanning the gap. Per germline, CDR1 LNHDA and CDR2 SQIVND (reference sequence). This CDR3 has 16 amino acids. This chain's CDR3 is CASSIDGGRSSYEQYF. CDR3 nucleotide sequence: TGTGCCAGTAGTATAGACGGGGGTCGAAGCTCCTACGAGCAGTACTTC.

The gene calls are TRBV15 and TRBJ2-3, with 11 positions matching TRBD2. CDR1 and CDR2 from the germline V gene are LNHNV and YYDKDF (reference sequence). The CDR3 is made up of 15 amino acids. Losses at the gene ends were 4 bases for V and 6 bases for J; bases not matched to a gene: 6. The CDR3 loop is CATSISGGASDTQYF. The CDR3 nucleotides are TGTGCCACCAGCATTAGCGGGGGGGCGTCGGATACGCAGTATTTT.

The chain employs TRBV11-2 and TRBJ2-7; D not resolved. Germline V gives CDR1 SGHAT, CDR2 FQNNGV. CDR3 size: 13 residues. Trimming pared 8 bases from V and 4 bases from J, leaving 15 bases between. The CDR3 region is CASGQFAGYEQYF. DNA of the CDR3: TGTGCCAGCGGCCAATTTGCTGGTTACGAGCAGTACTTC.

The J gene is TRBJ1-4, the V gene TRBV19; D call uncertain. Per germline, CDR1 LNHDA and CDR2 SQIVND (reference sequence). The V gene lost 6 bases and the J gene lost 8 bases, with 22 bases spanning the gap. The CDR3 spans 16 residues. The CDR3 DNA is TGTGCCAGTAGAGGGCCAGATGGATCCAAAGGGGAAAAACTGTTTTTT. Its protein is CASRGPDGSKGEKLFF. Combining the CDR3 with reference TRBV19 and TRBJ1-4 gives the whole variable domain DGGITQSPKYLFRKEGQNVTLSCEQNLNHDAMYWYRQDPGQGLRLIYYSQIVNDFQKGDIAEGYSVSREKKESFPLTVTSAQKNPTAFYLCASRGPDGSKGEKLFFGSGTQLSVL.

V is TRBV5-1 and J is TRBJ1-2, with D hard to call. The CDR3 covers 14 residues. V was cut by 0 bases and J by 4 bases, with 10 bases left in between. Germline CDR1 and CDR2: SGHRS and YFSETQ. CDR3 DNA: TGCGCCAGCAGCTTGGATCCACCTACCTATGGCTACACCTTC. It encodes CASSLDPPTYGYTF.

Details on this clone: Germline is not matched at one junction end, which may reflect a read error. The genes are TRBV12-3 or TRBV12-4 and TRBJ1-1; D is possibly TRBD1 (6 bases). This CDR3 region has 12 residues. The DNA of the CDR3 is TGTGCCAGCAGGGAACTACAGGGAGAATTCATATTT. It encodes CASRELQGEFIF.

The J gene is TRBJ2-3, the V gene TRBV2, with 10 nucleotides matching TRBD2. Germline CDR1 is SNHLY and CDR2 is FYNNEI. The V segment lost 6 bases and the J segment 4 bases; nucleotides outside the gene matches: 7. This CDR3 is built from 15 residues. This CDR3 is CASRVAGGLPDTQYF. CDR3 coding DNA: TGTGCCAGCAGGGTAGCGGGGGGACTTCCAGATACGCAGTATTTT.

This chain links TRBV6-5 with TRBJ1-3, with D uncertain. The germline CDR1 and CDR2 sequences are MNHEY and SVGAGI. The CDR3 sequence is 16 residues long. Trimming shortened V by 0 bases and J by 0 bases, and 9 bases separated the two germline ends. CDR3 loop: CASSYSVVNSGNTIYF. As DNA, the CDR3 is TGTGCCAGCAGTTACTCGGTGGTTAACTCTGGAAACACCATATATTTT.

The CDR3 DNA is TGTGCCAGCAGCTTGGACCAACGGACAGGGGGCTTTTACGAGCAGTACTTC. Translated, it gives CASSLDQRTGGFYEQYF. The rearrangement links TRBV5-6 to TRBJ2-7; 11 bases fit TRBD1. The CDR3 extends over 17 amino acids. From germline, CDR1 is SGHDT and CDR2 YYEEEE. V dropped 0 bases and J dropped 4; count of bases not matched to a gene: 9.

The chain uses TRBV4-1 and TRBJ2-7, with D unresolved. V was trimmed by 0 bases and J by 3 bases, leaving 15 bases between them. CDR3 length: 16 amino acids. CDR1 is MGHRA, CDR2 YSYEKL, per germline. CDR3 loop: CASSQESREPFYEQYF. The CDR3 DNA sequence: TGCGCCAGCAGCCAAGAAAGTAGGGAACCCTTCTACGAGCAGTACTTC.

The chain is built from TRBV6-1 and TRBJ2-7; D unresolved. V gave up 1 base and J gave up 0 bases, with 10 bases separating them. The CDR3 is made up of 15 amino acids. Germline V gives CDR1 MNHNS, CDR2 SASEGT. The CDR3 DNA reads as TGTGCCAGCAGTGAAGTGAGTCTTCCCTCCTACGAGCAGTACTTC. Translating it yields CASSEVSLPSYEQYF.

The J gene is TRBJ1-1, the V gene TRBV15; D unresolved. Germline V gene lookup returns CDR1 LNHNV and CDR2 YYDKDF (reference sequence). V shed 3 bases and J shed 4 bases, with 9 bases lying between them. There are 13 residues in the CDR3. The CDR3 region is CATSSRLVTEAFF. CDR3 bases: TGTGCCACCAGCAGTCGGCTGGTCACTGAAGCTTTCTTT.

The chain couples TRBV6-2 or TRBV6-3 to TRBJ1-5; D remains ambiguous. Between the trimmed V and J ends, which lost 2 bases and 5 bases, there was a span of 7 bases. Germline assignment: CDR1 MNHEY and CDR2 SVGEGT. The CDR3 has 13 amino acids. Written as DNA, the CDR3 is TGTGCCAGCAGTTACACCGGGTATCAGCCCCAGCATTTT. It is translated as CASSYTGYQPQHF.

The rearrangement links TRBV10-3 to TRBJ1-1; TRBD1 might be the D (6 bases). The V end lost 9 bases, the J end lost 1 base, and 12 bases lay between the germline ends. Germline CDR1 reads ENHRY; CDR2 reads SYGVKD. There are 13 residues in the CDR3. CDR3 in DNA: TGTGCCATTGGGACAACAGGGAACACTGAAGCTTTCTTT. It codes for CAIGTTGNTEAFF.